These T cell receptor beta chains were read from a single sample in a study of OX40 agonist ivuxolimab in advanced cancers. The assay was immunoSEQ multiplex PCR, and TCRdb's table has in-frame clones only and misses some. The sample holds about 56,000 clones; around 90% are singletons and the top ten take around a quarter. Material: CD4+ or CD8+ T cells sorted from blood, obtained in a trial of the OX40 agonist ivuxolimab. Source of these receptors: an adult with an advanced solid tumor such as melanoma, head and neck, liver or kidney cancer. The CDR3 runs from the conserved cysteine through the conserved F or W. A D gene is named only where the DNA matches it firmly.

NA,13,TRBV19,CASSAGAPYEQYF
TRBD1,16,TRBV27,CASSDRAIAGANVLTF
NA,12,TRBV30,CAWSVVGDEQFF
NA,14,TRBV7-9,CASSPETGKETQYF
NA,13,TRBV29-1,CSVGGGDLYEQYF
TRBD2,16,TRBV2,CASRALGSGRLDTQYF
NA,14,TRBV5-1,CASSFEGGPYEQYF
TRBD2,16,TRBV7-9,CASGTQGAGGPGTQYF
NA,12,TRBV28,CASNGGYYEQYF
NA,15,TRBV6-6,CASSPKVNLQETQYF
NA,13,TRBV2,CASSGGARYEQYF
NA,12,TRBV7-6,CASSQKWGEQYF
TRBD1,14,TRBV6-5,CASSQTGGSSPLHF
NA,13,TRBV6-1,CASSGASPYEQYF
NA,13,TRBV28,CASSFEGDQPQHF
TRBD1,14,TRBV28,CASSTGVLNEKLFF
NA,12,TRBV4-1,CASSLDREKLFF
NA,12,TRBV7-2,CASSKLGHEQYF
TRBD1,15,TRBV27,CASSLGTGYQETQYF
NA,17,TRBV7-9,CASSPRRASDSGNTIYF
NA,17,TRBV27,CASSSSPRVTGANVLTF
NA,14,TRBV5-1,CASSPHVGKDTQYF
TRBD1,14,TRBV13,CASSFQGGDQPQHF
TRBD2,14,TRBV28,CASSLPGGFYEQYF
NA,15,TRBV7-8,CASSLYVTTNEKLFF
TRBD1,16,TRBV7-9,CASSLVRTGDADTQYF
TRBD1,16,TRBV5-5,CASSLIPGQGAYEQYF
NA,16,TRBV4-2,CASSQGEALSNQPQHF
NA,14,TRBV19,CASMSGLNTGELFF
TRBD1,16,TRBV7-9,CASSFLRDRSTDTQYF